Described below is a single T cell receptor (beta chain) sequence and its context. Original methodology: Amplified reference gene primers provided the basis for estimating nucleated cell counts. Only in-frame clones appear in the TCRdb table, and some are missing; sequencing was by immunoSEQ multiplex PCR. V and J calls and clone size are as listed in that table; D and trimming were resolved from the DNA. The sample carries 150,000 to 170,000 clones, about 90% recorded once. Germline values: CDR1 MNHEY, CDR2 SMNVEV (reference sequence). This CDR3 contains 18 residues. The V gene lost 4 bases and the J gene lost 4 bases, with 22 bases spanning the gap. The record originates from a study of blood T cell repertoires in COVID-19.

The specimen was peripheral blood. The sequence was collected from a man aged 50-60 years with acute or convalescent COVID-19. The chain has TRBV27 and TRBJ1-4; a possible D gene is TRBD1 (6 bases). The DNA of the CDR3 is TGTGCCAGCAGTTCAGCCCCGGGACACGCACACTTTAATGAAAAACTGTTTTTT. This sequence encodes CASSSAPGHAHFNEKLFF.